This is a list of T cell receptor beta chains from one sample in a study of blood T cell repertoires in COVID-19. Clones were read by immunoSEQ multiplex PCR, and TCRdb kept only the in-frame ones, dropping some. Of 70,000 to 95,000 clones listed, around 88% were seen once; the top ten hold 7.5% to 10%. Sequences were obtained from peripheral blood. Source of these receptors: a woman between 70 and 85 years old with acute or convalescent COVID-19. CDR3s include the opening cysteine and the closing phenylalanine or tryptophan. The D gene is left open where the match is weak. Clone size, where shown, is once, few, many, or a class for clones that have expanded.

j_call,clone_size,v_call,d_call,cdr3_aa,cdr3_nt
TRBJ2-3,NA,TRBV7-9,TRBD2,CASSPGLAHSTDTQYF,TGTGCCAGCAGCCCGGGACTAGCGCACAGCACAGATACGCAGTATTTT
TRBJ2-1,once,TRBV19,NA,CASSVGSNNEQFF,TGTGCCAGTAGCGTTGGCAGTAACAATGAGCAGTTCTTC
TRBJ1-5,once,TRBV7-2,NA,CASSLEQGFNQPQHF,TGTGCCAGCAGCTTAGAGCAGGGATTCAATCAGCCCCAGCATTTT
TRBJ2-5,NA,TRBV2,NA,CASSEGRGFGETQYF,TGTGCCAGCAGTGAAGGTCGGGGGTTCGGGGAGACCCAGTACTTC
TRBJ1-5,NA,TRBV5-4,NA,CASSLGGVGNQPQHF,TGTGCCAGCAGCTTGGGGGGCGTAGGCAATCAGCCCCAGCATTTT
TRBJ2-7,NA,TRBV5-1,NA,CASSLVQRNEQYF,TGCGCCAGCAGCTTGGTTCAGCGGAACGAGCAGTACTTC
TRBJ2-7,NA,TRBV9,TRBD1,CASSKDRGGAYEQYF,TGTGCCAGCAGCAAGGACAGGGGGGGAGCCTACGAGCAGTACTTC
TRBJ2-5,NA,TRBV24-1,NA,CATSDLSGVNGETQYF,TGTGCCACCAGTGATTTGTCGGGAGTGAATGGAGAGACCCAGTACTTC
TRBJ1-3,NA,TRBV9,TRBD1,CASSDDRVSGNTIYF,TGTGCCAGCAGCGATGACAGGGTTTCTGGAAACACCATATATTTT
TRBJ2-1,NA,TRBV24-1,NA,CATTHGNEQFF,TGTGCCACCACCCACGGCAATGAGCAGTTCTTC
TRBJ1-5,few,TRBV7-9,NA,CASSLDGRGNQPQHF,TGTGCCAGCAGCTTAGACGGCCGGGGCAATCAGCCCCAGCATTTT
TRBJ1-1,NA,TRBV7-3,NA,CASSPVGGRANTEAFF,TGTGCCAGCAGCCCAGTCGGGGGAAGAGCGAACACTGAAGCTTTCTTT
TRBJ1-4,NA,TRBV2,NA,CASRGTGSEKLFF,TGTGCCAGCCGGGGTACAGGGTCTGAAAAACTGTTTTTT
TRBJ2-1,NA,TRBV6-5,TRBD2,CASNKLGLAYEQFF,TGTGCCAGCAATAAGTTGGGACTAGCTTACGAGCAGTTCTTC
TRBJ1-6,NA,TRBV18,TRBD1,CASSRGQDNSPLHF,TGTGCCAGCTCACGCGGACAGGATAATTCACCCCTCCACTTT
TRBJ2-1,NA,TRBV5-6,NA,CASSLIQAATMNEQFF,TGTGCCAGCAGCTTGATACAAGCGGCGACTATGAATGAGCAGTTCTTC
TRBJ2-7,NA,TRBV30,NA,CAWSRQESYEQYF,TGTGCCTGGAGTCGACAGGAATCCTACGAGCAGTACTTC
TRBJ1-2,once,TRBV30,TRBD1,CAWRTPGQGPDYGYTF,TGTGCCTGGAGAACACCGGGACAGGGACCTGACTATGGCTACACCTTC
TRBJ1-1,NA,TRBV25-1,NA,CASRKDIPDTEAFF,TGTGCCAGCAGGAAGGACATCCCAGACACTGAAGCTTTCTTT
TRBJ2-1,NA,TRBV24-1,TRBD1,CATSDFQGAPGEQFF,TGTGCCACCAGTGATTTCCAGGGGGCTCCCGGTGAGCAGTTCTTC
TRBJ2-7,NA,TRBV5-1,TRBD2,CASSQGTSGAYEQYF,TGCGCCAGCAGCCAAGGGACTAGCGGCGCCTACGAGCAGTACTTC
TRBJ1-2,once,TRBV29-1,NA,CSVEWQTNYGYTF,TGCAGCGTTGAATGGCAGACTAACTATGGCTACACCTTC
TRBJ2-1,few,TRBV5-1,TRBD2,CASSLLAGGTPEQFF,TGCGCCAGCAGCTTACTAGCGGGGGGAACACCTGAGCAGTTCTTC
TRBJ1-4,NA,TRBV7-3,NA,CASSPRGPTSEKLFF,TGTGCCAGCAGCCCCAGGGGACCCACCAGTGAAAAACTGTTTTTT
TRBJ2-7,NA,TRBV11-1,TRBD2,CASSLAVAGNSYEQYF,TGTGCCAGCAGCTTAGCTGTAGCGGGGAACTCCTACGAGCAGTACTTC
TRBJ2-7,NA,TRBV4-1,NA,CASSQAIGDSYEQYF,TGCGCCAGCAGCCAAGCCATCGGGGACTCCTACGAGCAGTACTTC
TRBJ2-1,NA,TRBV2,NA,CASRETGIDEQFF,TGTGCCAGCAGGGAAACAGGGATCGATGAGCAGTTCTTC